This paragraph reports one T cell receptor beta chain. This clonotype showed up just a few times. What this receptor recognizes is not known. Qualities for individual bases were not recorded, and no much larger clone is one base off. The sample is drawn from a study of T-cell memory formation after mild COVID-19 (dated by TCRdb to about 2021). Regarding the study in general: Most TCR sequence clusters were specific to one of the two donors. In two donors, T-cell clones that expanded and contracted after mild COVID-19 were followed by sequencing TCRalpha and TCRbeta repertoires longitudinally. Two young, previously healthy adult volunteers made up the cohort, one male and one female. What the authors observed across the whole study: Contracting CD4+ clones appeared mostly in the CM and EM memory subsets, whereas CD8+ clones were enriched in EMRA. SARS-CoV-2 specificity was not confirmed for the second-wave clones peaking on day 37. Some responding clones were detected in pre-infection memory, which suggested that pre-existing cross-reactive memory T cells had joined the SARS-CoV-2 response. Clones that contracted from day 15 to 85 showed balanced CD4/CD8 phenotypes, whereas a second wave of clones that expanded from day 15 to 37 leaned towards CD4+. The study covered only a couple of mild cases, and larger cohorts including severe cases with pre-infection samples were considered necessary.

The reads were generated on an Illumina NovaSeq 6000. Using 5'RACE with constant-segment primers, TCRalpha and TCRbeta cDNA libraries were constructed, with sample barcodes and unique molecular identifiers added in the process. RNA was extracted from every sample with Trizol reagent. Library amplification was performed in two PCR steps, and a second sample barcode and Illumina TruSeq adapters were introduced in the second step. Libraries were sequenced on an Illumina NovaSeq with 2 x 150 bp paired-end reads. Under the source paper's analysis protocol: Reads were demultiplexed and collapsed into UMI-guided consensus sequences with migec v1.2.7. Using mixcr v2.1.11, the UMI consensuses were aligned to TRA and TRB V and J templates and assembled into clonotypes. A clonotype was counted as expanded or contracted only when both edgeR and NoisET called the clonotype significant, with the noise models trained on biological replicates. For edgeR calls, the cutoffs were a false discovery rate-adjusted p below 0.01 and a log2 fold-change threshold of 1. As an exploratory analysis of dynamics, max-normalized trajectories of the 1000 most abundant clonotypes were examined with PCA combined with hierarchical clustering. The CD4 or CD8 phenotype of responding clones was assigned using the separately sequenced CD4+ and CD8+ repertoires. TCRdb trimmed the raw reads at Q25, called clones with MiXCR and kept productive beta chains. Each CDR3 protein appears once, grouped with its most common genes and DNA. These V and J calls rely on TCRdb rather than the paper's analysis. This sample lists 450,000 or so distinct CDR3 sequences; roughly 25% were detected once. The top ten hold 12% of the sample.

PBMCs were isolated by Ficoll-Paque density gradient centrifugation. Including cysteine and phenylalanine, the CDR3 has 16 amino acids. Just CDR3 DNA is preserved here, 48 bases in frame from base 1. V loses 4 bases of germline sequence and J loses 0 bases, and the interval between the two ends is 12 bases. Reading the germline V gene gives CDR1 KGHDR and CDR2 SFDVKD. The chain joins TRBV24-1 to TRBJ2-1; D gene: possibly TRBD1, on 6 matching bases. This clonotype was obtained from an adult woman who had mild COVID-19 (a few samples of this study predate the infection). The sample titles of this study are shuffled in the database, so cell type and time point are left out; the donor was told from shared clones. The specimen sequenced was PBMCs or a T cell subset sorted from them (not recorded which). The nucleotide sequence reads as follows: TGTGCCACCAGTGACGAAGGACAGAGCTCCTACAATGAGCAGTTCTTC. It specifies CATSDEGQSSYNEQFF.